A single sample gave rise to the 19 T cell receptor beta chains below, sequenced in a study of blood T cell repertoires in COVID-19. Measured with immunoSEQ multiplex PCR; TCRdb has only the in-frame clones, and not every one. The data hold roughly 190,000 clones, with approximately 90% observed a single time. Sequencing was carried out using peripheral blood. The receptors shown here come from a man in his forties with active or convalescent COVID-19.

The chain combines TRBV7-3 with TRBJ1-5; D not certain. Trimming removed 4 bases at V and 1 base at J, with 14 bases between. Germline CDR1 is SGHTA and CDR2 is FQGTGA. CDR3 size: 16 residues. The CDR3 region is CASSSDTLGSNQPQHF. CDR3 DNA: TGTGCCAGCAGCTCAGACACCCTCGGCAGCAATCAGCCCCAGCATTTT.

The chain employs TRBV2 and TRBJ2-6; TRBD1 is a possible D gene (6 bases). V was cut by 3 bases and J by 3 bases, with 12 bases left in between. The length of the CDR3 is 16 residues. Germline assignment: CDR1 SNHLY and CDR2 FYNNEI. The CDR3 spells CASSDRGLGGANVLTF. CDR3 sequence (DNA): TGTGCCAGCAGTGACAGGGGCTTAGGTGGGGCCAACGTCCTGACTTTC.

The chain uses TRBV19 and TRBJ2-4, with 7 positions matching TRBD2. The CDR3 extends over 15 amino acids. Germline CDR1 reads LNHDA; CDR2 reads SQIVND (reference sequence). V shed 8 bases and J 0 bases; nucleotides not matched to a gene: 7. The CDR3 DNA reads TGTGCCAGTCGAAGCGGGGCTAAAGCCAAAAACATTCAGTACTTC. It encodes CASRSGAKAKNIQYF.

This clone is a singleton in its sample. J is TRBJ1-2 and V is TRBV10-3; D unresolved. The germline V gene has CDR1 ENHRY and CDR2 SYGVKD. The length of the CDR3 is 15 residues. V lost 3 bases and J 2 bases, leaving 13 bases between the germline ends. In DNA form, the CDR3 reads TGTGCCATCAGTGAACACCCCACCCTGAACTATGGCTACACCTTC. Amino acids: CAISEHPTLNYGYTF.

The genes are TRBV27 and TRBJ1-5; 7 bases line up with TRBD1. The CDR3 totals 15 residues. Germline values: CDR1 MNHEY, CDR2 SMNVEV (reference sequence). V lost 5 bases and J lost 5; bases outside the gene matches: 9. The CDR3, as DNA: TGTGCCAGCAGTCCGTTACAGGGGACAGATCAGCCCCAGCATTTT. Its translation is CASSPLQGTDQPQHF.

This clone was picked up one time. This chain joins TRBV6-5 and TRBJ2-3, with TRBD1 identical over 9 bases. CDR1 and CDR2 (germline): MNHEY, SVGAGI. There are 15 residues in the CDR3. J gave up 4 bases and V 7 bases, and 9 bases lay outside the gene matches. CDR3 nucleotide sequence: TGTGCCAGCACTTGGACAGGGGTGGTGGCAGATACGCAGTATTTT. Its translation: CASTWTGVVADTQYF.

This clone has just a few counts. The chain combines TRBV28 with TRBJ1-5; D uncertain. V was shortened by 5 bases and J by 2 bases, with 10 bases between the two germline ends. CDR1 and CDR2 (germline): MDHEN, SYDVKM. CDR3 length equals 14 residues. The DNA for the CDR3 is TGTGCCAGCAGTCCTGATTTAGGCAATCAGCCCCAGCATTTT. This codes for CASSPDLGNQPQHF.

The chain recombines TRBV5-5 with TRBJ2-5, with 12 bases that match TRBD2. The CDR3 spans 15 residues. Germline assignment: CDR1 SGHKS and CDR2 YYEKEE (reference sequence). After removal of 1 base from V and 5 bases from J, the junction contained 3 bases not matched to a gene. The CDR3 loop is CASSLRTSGAETQYF. The CDR3 nucleotides read TGTGCCAGCAGCTTGAGGACTAGCGGGGCGGAGACCCAGTACTTC.

This clone has only a few counts. The rearrangement links TRBV10-3 to TRBJ1-1; D might be TRBD1 (5 bases). There are 14 residues in the CDR3. Germline loops: CDR1 ENHRY, CDR2 SYGVKD. V was clipped by 6 bases and J by 1 base, with 12 bases between them. DNA for the CDR3: TGTGCCATCAGGACCCTCGACAGGAACACTGAAGCTTTCTTT. Translating gives CAIRTLDRNTEAFF.

V is TRBV2 and J is TRBJ1-2; no definite D call. The CDR3 covers 12 residues. Germline V CDR1 and CDR2: SNHLY, FYNNEI. Between the trimmed V and J ends, which lost 8 bases and 3 bases, there was a span of 10 bases. The CDR3: CASRVTDYGYTF. CDR3 bases: TGTGCCAGCCGTGTCACTGACTATGGCTACACCTTC.

The V gene is TRBV5-1, the J gene TRBJ2-1, with a weak D call TRBD2 (6 bases). This CDR3 is built from 17 residues. V was shortened by 3 bases and J by 0 bases, with 16 bases between the two germline ends. Germline V gene lookup returns CDR1 SGHRS and CDR2 YFSETQ. CDR3: CASSSRRGVSSYNEQFF. For the CDR3, the DNA is TGCGCCAGCAGCTCCCGCCGCGGGGTGAGCTCCTACAATGAGCAGTTCTTC. The full variable domain, with the rest looked up from reference TRBV5-1 and TRBJ2-1, is KAGVTQTPRYLIKTRGQQVTLSCSPISGHRSVSWYQQTPGQGLQFLFEYFSETQRNKGNFPGRFSGRQFSNSRSEMNVSTLELGDSALYLCASSSRRGVSSYNEQFFGPGTRLTVL.

This clone is a singleton in its sample. The chain combines TRBV11-3 with TRBJ2-4; 10 bases match TRBD1. This CDR3 region has 16 residues. J was trimmed by 5 bases and V by 0 bases; bases with no gene match: 4. Looked up from germline, CDR1 is SGHNT and CDR2 is YENEEA. For the CDR3, the DNA is TGTGCCAGCAGCTTAGATGTGACAGGGGGCCAAAACATTCAGTACTTC. This gives the protein CASSLDVTGGQNIQYF.

This clone was observed a single time. V and J are TRBV15 and TRBJ2-1; perhaps TRBD2 as D (6 bases). Per the germline V gene, CDR1 is LNHNV and CDR2 is YYDKDF (reference sequence). This CDR3 is 13 amino acids long. Trimming took 1 base from V and 11 from J, leaving 12 bases between them. The CDR3 bases are TGTGCCACCAGCAGAGGTCCTAGCGAGAAGCAGTTCTTC. Protein: CATSRGPSEKQFF.

This chain connects TRBV11-2 to TRBJ1-2; D is possibly TRBD1 (6 bases). V was cut by 1 base and J by 7 bases, with 25 bases left in between. The CDR3 has 18 amino acids. Germline CDR1 and CDR2: SGHAT and FQNNGV. The CDR3, as DNA: TGTGCCAGCAGCTTAGCCCCGGTAGGGGGAACCCGAGGACGTGGCTACACCTTC. Residues: CASSLAPVGGTRGRGYTF.

This chain connects TRBV5-1 to TRBJ2-1; D possibly corresponds to TRBD2 (5 bases). This CDR3 contains 13 residues. Germline CDR1 reads SGHRS; CDR2 reads YFSETQ. The V gene lost 4 bases and the J gene lost 8 bases, with 13 bases spanning the gap. The chain's CDR3 is CASSGTVLDEQFF. The DNA of the CDR3 is TGCGCCAGCAGCGGAACAGTACTAGATGAGCAGTTCTTC.

This clone was seen only once. The rearrangement joins TRBV7-9 to TRBJ2-1; D is unresolved. Germline CDR1 is SEHNR and CDR2 is FQNEAQ (reference sequence). Trimming left V 4 bases short and J 8 bases short, with 24 bases between. This CDR3 comprises 17 residues. In DNA form, the CDR3 reads TGTGCCAGCAGCTCCCAAACGGGTCGACCCAAAGCCGATGAGCAGTTCTTC. Protein product: CASSSQTGRPKADEQFF.

The rearrangement uses TRBV7-2 and TRBJ2-7, with unresolved D. CDR3 size: 13 residues. The germline gives CDR1 SGHTA, CDR2 FQGNSA. V was shortened by 1 base and J by 3 bases, with 7 bases between the two germline ends. The CDR3 coding sequence is TGTGCCAGCAGCTTAGAGGAGAGCTACGAGCAGTACTTC. As protein: CASSLEESYEQYF. The entire variable domain, with the rest obtained from reference TRBV7-2 and TRBJ2-7, is as follows: GAGVSQSPSNKVTEKGKDVELRCDPISGHTALYWYRQSLGQGLEFLIYFQGNSAPDKSGLPSDRFSAERTGGSVSTLTIQRTQQEDSAVYLCASSLEESYEQYFGPGTRLTVT.

This clone came up once. The rearrangement links TRBV10-3 to TRBJ2-3; 7 positions match TRBD1. Per the germline V gene, CDR1 is ENHRY and CDR2 is SYGVKD. Trimming cost V 0 bases and J 3 bases; bases outside gene matches: 6. This CDR3 has 16 amino acids. The CDR3 sequence: CAISESRQGRTDTQYF. The DNA for the CDR3 is TGTGCCATCAGTGAGTCGCGACAGGGTAGGACAGATACGCAGTATTTT.

The chain combines TRBV5-4 with TRBJ2-1, with 8 bases that match TRBD1. The CDR3 loop spans 14 amino acids. V was clipped by 3 bases and J by 4 bases; unmatched bases: 3. Germline CDR1 is SGHNT and CDR2 is YYREEE (reference sequence). The CDR3 DNA sequence: TGTGCCAGCAGCTACGGGACAGGATACAATGAGCAGTTCTTC. Residues: CASSYGTGYNEQFF.